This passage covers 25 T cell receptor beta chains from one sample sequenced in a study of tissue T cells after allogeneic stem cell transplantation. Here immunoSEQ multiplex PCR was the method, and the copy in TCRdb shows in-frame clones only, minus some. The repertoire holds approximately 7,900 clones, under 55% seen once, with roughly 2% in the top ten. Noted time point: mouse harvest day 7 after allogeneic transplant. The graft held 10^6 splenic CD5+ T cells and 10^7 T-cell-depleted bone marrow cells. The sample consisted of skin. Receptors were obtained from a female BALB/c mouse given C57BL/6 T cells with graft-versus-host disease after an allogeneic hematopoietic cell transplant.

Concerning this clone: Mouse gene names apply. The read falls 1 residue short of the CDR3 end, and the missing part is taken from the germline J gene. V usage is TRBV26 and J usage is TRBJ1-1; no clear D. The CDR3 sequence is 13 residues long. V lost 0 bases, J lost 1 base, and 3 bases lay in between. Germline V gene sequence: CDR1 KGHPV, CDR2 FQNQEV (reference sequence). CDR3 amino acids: CASSLSRNTEVFF. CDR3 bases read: TGTGCCAGCAGTCTGTCCAGAAACACAGAAGTCTTC.

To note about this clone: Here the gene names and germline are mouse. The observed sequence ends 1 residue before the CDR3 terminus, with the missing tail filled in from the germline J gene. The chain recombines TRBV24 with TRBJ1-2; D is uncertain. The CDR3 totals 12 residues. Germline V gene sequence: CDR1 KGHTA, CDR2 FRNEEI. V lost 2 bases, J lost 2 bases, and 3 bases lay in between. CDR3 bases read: TGTGCCAGCAGTCTGAAGAACTCCGACTACACC. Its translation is CASSLKNSDYT. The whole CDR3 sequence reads CASSLKNSDYTF.

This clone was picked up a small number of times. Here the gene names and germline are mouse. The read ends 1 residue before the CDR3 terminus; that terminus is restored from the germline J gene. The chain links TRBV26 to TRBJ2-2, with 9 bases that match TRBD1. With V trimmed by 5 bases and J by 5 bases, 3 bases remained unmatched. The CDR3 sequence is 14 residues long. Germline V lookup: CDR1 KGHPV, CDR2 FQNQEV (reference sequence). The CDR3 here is CASSATGGTGQLYF. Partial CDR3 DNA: TGTGCCAGCAGTGCGACAGGGGGGACCGGGCAGCTCTAC.

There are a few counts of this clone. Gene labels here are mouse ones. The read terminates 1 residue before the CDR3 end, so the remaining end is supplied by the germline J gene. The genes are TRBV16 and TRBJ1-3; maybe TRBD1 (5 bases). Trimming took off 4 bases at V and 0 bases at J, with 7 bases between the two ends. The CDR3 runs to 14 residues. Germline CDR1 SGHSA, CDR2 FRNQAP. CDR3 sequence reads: CASSSDNSGNTLYF. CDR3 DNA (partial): TGTGCAAGCAGCTCGGACAATTCTGGAAATACGCTCTAT.

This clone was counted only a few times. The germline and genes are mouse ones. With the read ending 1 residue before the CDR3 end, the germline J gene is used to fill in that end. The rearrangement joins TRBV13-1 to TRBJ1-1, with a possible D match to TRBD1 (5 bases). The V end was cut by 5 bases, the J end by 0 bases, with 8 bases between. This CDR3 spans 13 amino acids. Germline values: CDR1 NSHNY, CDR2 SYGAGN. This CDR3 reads CASRQVANTEVFF. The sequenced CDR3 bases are TGTGCCAGCAGACAGGTTGCAAACACAGAAGTCTTC.

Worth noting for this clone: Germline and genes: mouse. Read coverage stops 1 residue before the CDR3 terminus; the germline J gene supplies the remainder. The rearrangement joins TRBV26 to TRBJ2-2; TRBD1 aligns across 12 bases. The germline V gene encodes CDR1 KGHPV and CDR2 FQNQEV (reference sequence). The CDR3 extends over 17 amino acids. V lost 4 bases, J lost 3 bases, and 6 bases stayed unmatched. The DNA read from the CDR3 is TGTGCCAGCAGTCAGGGACAGGGGGCGCGAGACACCGGGCAGCTCTAC. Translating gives CASSQGQGARDTGQLY. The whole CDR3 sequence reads CASSQGQGARDTGQLYF.

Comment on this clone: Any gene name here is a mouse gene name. CDR3 loop: CASSPSGTQNYAEQFF. The covered CDR3 bases are TGTGCCAGCTCTCCATCCGGGACACAAAACTATGCTGAGCAGTTC. The chain combines TRBV12-1 with TRBJ2-1, with D tentatively TRBD1 (6 bases). Sequencing ends 1 residue short of the CDR3 end; the germline J gene provides the rest. Trimming removed 2 bases at V and 1 base at J, with 14 bases between. Germline CDR1 reads SGHSN; CDR2 reads HYEKVE. The CDR3 runs 16 residues.

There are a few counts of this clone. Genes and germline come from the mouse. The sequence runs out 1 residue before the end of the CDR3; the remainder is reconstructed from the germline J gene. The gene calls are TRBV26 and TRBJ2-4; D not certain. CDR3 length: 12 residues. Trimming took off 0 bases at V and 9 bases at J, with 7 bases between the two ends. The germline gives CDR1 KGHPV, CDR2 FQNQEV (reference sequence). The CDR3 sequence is CASSLSSETLYF. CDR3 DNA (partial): TGTGCCAGCAGTCTGTCGTCTGAAACCTTGTAC.

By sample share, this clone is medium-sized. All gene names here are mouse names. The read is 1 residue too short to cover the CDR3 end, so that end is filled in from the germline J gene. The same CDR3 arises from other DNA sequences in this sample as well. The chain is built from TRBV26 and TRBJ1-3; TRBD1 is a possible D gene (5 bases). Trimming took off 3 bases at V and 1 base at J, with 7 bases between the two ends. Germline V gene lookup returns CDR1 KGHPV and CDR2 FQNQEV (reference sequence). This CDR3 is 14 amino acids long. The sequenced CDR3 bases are TGTGCCAGCAGTCTTCAGGGCTCTGGAAATACGCTCTAT. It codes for CASSLQGSGNTLY. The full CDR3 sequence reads CASSLQGSGNTLYF.

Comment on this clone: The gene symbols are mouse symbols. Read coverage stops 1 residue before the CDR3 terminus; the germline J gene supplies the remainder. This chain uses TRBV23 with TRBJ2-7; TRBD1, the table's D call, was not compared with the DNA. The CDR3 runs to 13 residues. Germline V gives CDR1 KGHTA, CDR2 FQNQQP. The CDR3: CSSSQSQGYEQYF. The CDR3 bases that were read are TGCTCCAGCAGTCAATCTCAGGGGTATGAACAGTAC.

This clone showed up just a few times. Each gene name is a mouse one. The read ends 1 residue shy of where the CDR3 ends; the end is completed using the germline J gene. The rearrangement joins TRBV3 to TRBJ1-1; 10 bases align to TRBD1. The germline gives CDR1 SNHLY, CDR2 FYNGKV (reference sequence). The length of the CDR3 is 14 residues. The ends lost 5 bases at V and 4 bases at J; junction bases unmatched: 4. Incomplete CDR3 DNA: TGTGCCAGCAGCCCCGGGACAGGGGTCACAGAAGTCTTC. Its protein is CASSPGTGVTEVF. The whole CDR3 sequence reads CASSPGTGVTEVFF.

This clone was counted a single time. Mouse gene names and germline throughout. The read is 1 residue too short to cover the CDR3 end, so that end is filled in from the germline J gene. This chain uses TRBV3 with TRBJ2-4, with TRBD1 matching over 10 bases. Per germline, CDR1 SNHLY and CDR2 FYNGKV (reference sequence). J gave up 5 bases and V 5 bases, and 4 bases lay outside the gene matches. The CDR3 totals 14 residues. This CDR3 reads CASSTWTGGNTLYF. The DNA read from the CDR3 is TGTGCCAGCAGCACATGGACAGGGGGAAACACCTTGTAC.

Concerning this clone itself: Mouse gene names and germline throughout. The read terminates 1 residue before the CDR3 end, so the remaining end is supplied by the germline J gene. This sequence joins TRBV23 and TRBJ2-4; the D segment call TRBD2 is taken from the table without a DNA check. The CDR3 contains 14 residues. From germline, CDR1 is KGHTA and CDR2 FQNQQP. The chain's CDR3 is CSSSQSWGQNTLYF. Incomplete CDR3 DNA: TGCTCCAGCAGTCAATCCTGGGGACAAAACACCTTGTAC.

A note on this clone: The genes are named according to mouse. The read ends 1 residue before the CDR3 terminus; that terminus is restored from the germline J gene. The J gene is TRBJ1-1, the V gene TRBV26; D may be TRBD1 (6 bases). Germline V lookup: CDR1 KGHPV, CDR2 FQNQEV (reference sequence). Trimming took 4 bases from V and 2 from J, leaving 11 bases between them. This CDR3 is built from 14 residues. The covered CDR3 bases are TGTGCCAGCAGTCAACAGGGTGCCAACACAGAAGTCTTC. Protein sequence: CASSQQGANTEVF. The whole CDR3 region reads CASSQQGANTEVFF.

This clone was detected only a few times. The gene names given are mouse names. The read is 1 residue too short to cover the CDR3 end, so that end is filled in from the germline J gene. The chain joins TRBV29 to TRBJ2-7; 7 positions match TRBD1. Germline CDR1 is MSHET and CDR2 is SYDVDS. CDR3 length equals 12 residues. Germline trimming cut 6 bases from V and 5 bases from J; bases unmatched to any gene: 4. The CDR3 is CASSYRGDEQYF. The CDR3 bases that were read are TGTGCTAGCAGCTACAGGGGAGATGAACAGTAC.

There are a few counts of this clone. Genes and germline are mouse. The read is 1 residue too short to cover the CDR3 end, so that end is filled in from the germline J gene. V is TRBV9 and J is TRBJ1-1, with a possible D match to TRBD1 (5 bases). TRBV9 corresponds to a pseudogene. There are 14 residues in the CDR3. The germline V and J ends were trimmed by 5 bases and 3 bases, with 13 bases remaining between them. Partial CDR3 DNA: TGTGCCAGAAGCCCCTCAGGGCGGGACACAGAAGTCTTC. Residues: CARSPSGRDTEVF. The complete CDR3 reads CARSPSGRDTEVFF.

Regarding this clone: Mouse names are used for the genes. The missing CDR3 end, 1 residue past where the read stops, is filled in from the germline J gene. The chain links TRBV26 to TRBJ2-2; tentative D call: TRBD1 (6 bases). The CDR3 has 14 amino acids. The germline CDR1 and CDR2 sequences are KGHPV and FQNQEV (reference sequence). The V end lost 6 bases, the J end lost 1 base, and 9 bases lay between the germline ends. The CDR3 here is CASSPGQNTGQLYF. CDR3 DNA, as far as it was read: TGTGCCAGCAGCCCGGGACAAAACACCGGGCAGCTCTAC. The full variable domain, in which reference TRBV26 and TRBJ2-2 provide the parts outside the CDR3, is NSKVIQTPRYLVKGQGQKAKMRCIPEKGHPVVFWYQQNKNNEFKFLINFQNQEVLQQIDMTEKRFSAECPSNSPCSLEIQSSEAGDSALYLCASSPGQNTGQLYFGEGSKLTVL.

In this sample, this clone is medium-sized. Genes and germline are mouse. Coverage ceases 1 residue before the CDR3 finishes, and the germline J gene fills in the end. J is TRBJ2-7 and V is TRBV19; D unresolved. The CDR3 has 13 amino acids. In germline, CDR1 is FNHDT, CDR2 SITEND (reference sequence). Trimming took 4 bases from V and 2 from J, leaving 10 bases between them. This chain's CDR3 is CASSSPGAYEQYF. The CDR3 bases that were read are TGTGCCAGCAGTTCACCGGGAGCCTATGAACAGTAC.

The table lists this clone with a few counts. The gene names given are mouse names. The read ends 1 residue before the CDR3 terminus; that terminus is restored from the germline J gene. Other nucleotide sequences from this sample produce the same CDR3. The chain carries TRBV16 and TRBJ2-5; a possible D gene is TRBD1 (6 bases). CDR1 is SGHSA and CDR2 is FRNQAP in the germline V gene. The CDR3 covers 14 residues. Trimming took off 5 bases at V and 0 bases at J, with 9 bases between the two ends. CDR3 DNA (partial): TGTGCAAGCAGCATACAGGGTAACCAAGACACCCAGTAC. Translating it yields CASSIQGNQDTQY. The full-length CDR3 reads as CASSIQGNQDTQYF. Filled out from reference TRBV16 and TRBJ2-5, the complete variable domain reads NAGVIQTPRHKVTGKGQEATLWCEPISGHSAVFWYRQTIVQGLEFLTYFRNQAPIDDSGMPKERFSAQMPNQSHSTLKIQSTQPQDSAVYLCASSIQGNQDTQYFGPGTRLLVL.

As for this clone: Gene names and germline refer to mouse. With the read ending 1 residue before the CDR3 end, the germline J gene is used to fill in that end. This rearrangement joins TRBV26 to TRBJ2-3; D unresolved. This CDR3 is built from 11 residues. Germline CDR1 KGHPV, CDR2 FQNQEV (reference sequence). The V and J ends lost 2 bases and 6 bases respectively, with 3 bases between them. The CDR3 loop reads CASSLKETLYF. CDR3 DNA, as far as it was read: TGTGCCAGCAGTCTGAAGGAAACGCTGTAT.

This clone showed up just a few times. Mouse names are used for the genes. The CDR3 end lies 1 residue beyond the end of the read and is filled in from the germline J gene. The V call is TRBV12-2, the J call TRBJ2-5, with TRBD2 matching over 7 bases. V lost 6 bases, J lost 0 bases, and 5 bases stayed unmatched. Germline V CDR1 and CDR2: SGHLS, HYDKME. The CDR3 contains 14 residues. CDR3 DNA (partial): TGTGCCAGCACCTGGGGGTTAAACCAAGACACCCAGTAC. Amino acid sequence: CASTWGLNQDTQY. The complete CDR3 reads CASTWGLNQDTQYF.

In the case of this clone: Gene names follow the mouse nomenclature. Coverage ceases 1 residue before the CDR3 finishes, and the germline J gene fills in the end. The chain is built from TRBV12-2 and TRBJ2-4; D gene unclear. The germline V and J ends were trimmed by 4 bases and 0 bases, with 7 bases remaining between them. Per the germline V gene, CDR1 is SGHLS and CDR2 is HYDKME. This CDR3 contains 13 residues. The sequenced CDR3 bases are TGTGCCAGCTCCCGGGGTAGTCAAAACACCTTGTAC. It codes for CASSRGSQNTLY. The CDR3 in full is CASSRGSQNTLYF.

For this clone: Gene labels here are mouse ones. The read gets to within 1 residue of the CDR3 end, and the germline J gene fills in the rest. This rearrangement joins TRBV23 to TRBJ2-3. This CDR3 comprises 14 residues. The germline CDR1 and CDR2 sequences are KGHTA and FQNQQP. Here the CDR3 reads CSSSQSNSAETLYF. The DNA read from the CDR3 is TGCTCCAGCAGTCAATCTAACAGTGCAGAAACGCTGTAT.

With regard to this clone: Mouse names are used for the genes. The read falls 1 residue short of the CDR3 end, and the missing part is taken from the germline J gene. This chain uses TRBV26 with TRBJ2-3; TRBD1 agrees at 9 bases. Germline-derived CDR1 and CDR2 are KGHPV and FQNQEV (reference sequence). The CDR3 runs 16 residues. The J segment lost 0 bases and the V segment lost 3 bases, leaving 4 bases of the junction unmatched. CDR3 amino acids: CASSLGTGSSAETLYF. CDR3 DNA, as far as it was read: TGTGCCAGCAGTCTCGGGACAGGGTCTAGTGCAGAAACGCTGTAT.

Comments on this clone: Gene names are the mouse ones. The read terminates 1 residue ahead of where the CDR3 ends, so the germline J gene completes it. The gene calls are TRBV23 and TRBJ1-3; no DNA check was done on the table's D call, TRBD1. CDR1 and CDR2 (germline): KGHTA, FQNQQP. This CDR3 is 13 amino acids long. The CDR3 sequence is CSSSQSEGYTLYF. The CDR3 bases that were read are TGCTCCAGCAGTCAATCGGAGGGGTATACGCTCTAT.